This T cell receptor (beta chain) was recorded in a study of blood T cell repertoires in COVID-19. Study background: PBMCs, B-cell-depleted T cells, or T cells provided the cDNA or gDNA that made up the material.

CDR1 is SGHRS, CDR2 YFSETQ, per germline. The length of the CDR3 is 13 residues. V gave up 4 bases and J gave up 2 bases; unmatched junction bases: 3. The method was immunoSEQ multiplex PCR; TCRdb's version includes in-frame clones alone and lacks a portion of them. The sample includes around 230,000 clones, more than 80% seen only once; the top ten take about 9%. This clone was recorded a few times. This chain links TRBV5-1 with TRBJ2-7; 7 bases align to TRBD1. Sequenced input: PBMCs or T cells enriched from blood (not recorded which). The sequence was obtained from a man in his forties who had recovered from COVID-19. The CDR3 DNA follows: TGCGCCAGCAGCCCAGGGGGAGCCTACGAGCAGTACTTC. Its protein product is CASSPGGAYEQYF.